This TCR beta chain derives from a study of metastatic and nonmetastatic thyroid tumors. Study-level background: Malignant thyroid and benign thyroid patients provided blood and tumor or nodule tissue whose repertoires were compared. Study-wide results and limits: Reported TCR beta diversity, measured in blood and tumor, was significantly higher for malignant thyroid tumors than for benign nodules.

Concerning this clone itself: Antigen unknown. The junction departs from germline at one end; a sequencing error may be responsible. Other DNA sequences in this specimen translate into the identical CDR3.

Original analysis: Across clinicopathological groups, CDR3 differences served as the basis for building a distant-metastasis classifier for papillary thyroid cancer. TCRdb re-processed the PCR reads through MiXCR. It is TCRdb's table, rather than the study itself, that gives the V and J calls and clone size. The repertoire holds approximately 31,000 clones, with 25% to 30% as singletons. Germline lookup yields CDR1 DFQATT and CDR2 SNEGSKA (reference sequence). The CDR3 spans 14 residues. Ahead of thyroid surgery, no patient had received treatment of any kind. The sequencing sample was made of blood. This TCR came from a female donor with papillary thyroid cancer or a benign thyroid nodule (not recorded which). Some clones in this sample may be carry-over from other donors' samples. The chain has TRBV20-1 and TRBJ2-2, with a tentative D call TRBD2 (5 bases). Written as DNA, the CDR3 is TGCAGTGCTAGTGGCGGGTACTATACTGGGGAGCTGTTCTTT. This encodes CSASGGYYTGELFF.